These 15 T cell receptor beta chains share one sample of origin, sequenced in a study of PD-1 blockade in classical Hodgkin lymphoma. Libraries were prepared by immunoSEQ multiplex PCR; TCRdb keeps only in-frame clonotypes and omits some of them. The table has 3,500 to 4,500 clones, 71% seen once; the top ten hold roughly 51%. With no exception, relapse followed autologous stem cell transplantation in all patients, and brentuximab vedotin exposure varied. This specimen consisted of peripheral blood mononuclear cells (PBMCs), obtained at baseline. All receptors come from a human donor with classical Hodgkin lymphoma.

In regard to this clone: Its ends do not fully match the called genes, so a read error is possible. The rearrangement uses TRBV7-7 and TRBJ2-1; 9 bases line up with TRBD1. The V gene's germline CDR1 is SSHAT and CDR2 FNYEAQ (reference sequence). This CDR3 is 15 amino acids long. Here the CDR3 DNA reads TGTGCTAGCAGCTCCGGGACAGGGTCCTACAATGAGCAGTTCTTC. Its protein is CASSSGTGSYNEQFF.

This chain's CDR3 is CASSLGFGRLQETQYF. For the CDR3, the DNA is TGTGCCAGCAGCTTAGGTTTCGGCAGACTTCAAGAGACCCAGTACTTC. The rearrangement uses TRBV7-2 and TRBJ2-5; D unclear. CDR1 SGHTA and CDR2 FQGNSA come from the germline V gene. The CDR3 is 16 amino acids. The ends were cut back, 1 base at V and 2 bases at J, with 14 bases in the middle.

This sequence joins TRBV9 and TRBJ2-2, with 7 bases fitting TRBD1. V trimming: 3 bases; J trimming: 0 bases; junction bases outside the gene matches: 5. The CDR3 consists of 16 residues. Germline V gene sequence: CDR1 SGDLS, CDR2 YYNGEE. CDR3 protein: CASSALGQTNTGELFF. DNA of the CDR3: TGTGCCAGCAGCGCCTTGGGACAGACGAACACCGGGGAGCTGTTTTTT.

This clone was counted a single time. The V and J genes are TRBV7-2 and TRBJ2-1; unclear D gene. Germline loops: CDR1 SGHTA, CDR2 FQGNSA. The V gene lost 2 bases and the J gene lost 3 bases, with 14 bases spanning the gap. The length of the CDR3 is 16 residues. The CDR3 sequence: CASSLRPQSLYNEQFF. DNA for the CDR3: TGTGCCAGCAGCTTAAGGCCCCAGAGCCTCTACAATGAGCAGTTCTTC.

V usage is TRBV5-1 and J usage is TRBJ2-1; the D gene is possibly TRBD2 (5 bases). The CDR3 runs 15 residues. CDR1 is SGHRS, CDR2 YFSETQ, per germline. The V and J ends lost 4 bases and 4 bases respectively, with 15 bases between them. CDR3 nucleotide sequence: TGCGCCAGCAGCGGGTCTAGCTCTCATTACAATGAGCAGTTCTTC. Amino acid sequence: CASSGSSSHYNEQFF.

The rearrangement uses TRBV9 and TRBJ1-1; 8 bases line up with TRBD1. Germline V CDR1 and CDR2: SGDLS, YYNGEE. J was trimmed by 6 bases and V by 4 bases; bases with no gene match: 14. The CDR3 covers 16 residues. CDR3 amino acids: CASSQGQGRLGAEAFF. The CDR3 coding sequence is TGTGCCAGCAGCCAAGGACAGGGTAGATTGGGCGCTGAAGCTTTCTTT.

The chain carries TRBV23-1 and TRBJ2-1, with 7 positions matching TRBD1. TRBV23-1 is known as an ORF, though its function is uncertain. This CDR3 has 16 residues. The trim removed 1 base at V and 4 bases at J, leaving 7 bases unmatched. The CDR3 bases are TGCGCCAGCAGTCAATGGCGACGACAGGGTTACAATGAGCAGTTCTTC. The encoded protein is CASSQWRRQGYNEQFF.

This chain links TRBV10-3 with TRBJ2-1, with a weak D call TRBD2 (6 bases). Germline lookup yields CDR1 ENHRY and CDR2 SYGVKD. Trimming removed 0 bases from V and 7 bases from J, with 16 bases in between. This CDR3 is built from 16 residues. CDR3: CAISESTRSVENEQFF. CDR3 coding DNA: TGTGCCATCAGTGAGTCGACTAGGAGTGTTGAAAATGAGCAGTTCTTC.

The chain combines TRBV7-9 with TRBJ2-7; no clear D gene. Between the trimmed V and J ends, which lost 1 base and 6 bases, there was a span of 16 bases. This CDR3 contains 15 residues. Looked up from germline, CDR1 is SEHNR and CDR2 is FQNEAQ (reference sequence). CDR3 bases: TGTGCCAGCAGCTTAGGCCCCATTTACTTCGCCGAGCAGTACTTC. It is translated as CASSLGPIYFAEQYF.

The chain has TRBV11-3 and TRBJ2-2; D gene unclear. Germline CDR1 is SGHNT and CDR2 is YENEEA. The CDR3 has 12 amino acids. With 3 bases removed from V and 7 bases from J, the gap between germline ends came to 6 bases. The CDR3 DNA reads as TGTGCCAGCAGCTTGTTTAGCGGGGAGCTGTTTTTT. Encoded protein: CASSLFSGELFF.

The V gene is TRBV5-1, the J gene TRBJ2-3, with 9 positions matching TRBD1. V lost 0 bases, J lost 5 bases, and 10 bases stayed unmatched. The germline CDR1 and CDR2 sequences are SGHRS and YFSETQ. The CDR3 has 17 residues. The CDR3 is CASSLGAETGGEDTQYF. The CDR3 region has the DNA TGCGCCAGCAGCTTGGGCGCGGAGACAGGGGGGGAAGATACGCAGTATTTT.

There are a few counts of this clone. The V call is TRBV11-2, the J call TRBJ1-1, with D hard to call. The germline CDR1 and CDR2 sequences are SGHAT and FQNNGV. Trimming pared 1 base from V and 12 bases from J, leaving 18 bases between. CDR3 length: 14 residues. CDR3 coding DNA: TGTGCCAGCAGCTTAGTATGGAGCCTTCACGGAACTTTCTTT. It codes for CASSLVWSLHGTFF.

The chain recombines TRBV19 with TRBJ1-1; D is undetermined. This CDR3 contains 16 residues. Trimming removed 3 bases at V and 0 bases at J, with 14 bases between. Germline V gives CDR1 LNHDA, CDR2 SQIVND (reference sequence). The CDR3 reads CASSIIGRRMNTEAFF. The CDR3 bases are TGTGCCAGTAGTATCATAGGGAGAAGGATGAACACTGAAGCTTTCTTT. Full variable domain (rest looked up from reference TRBV19 and TRBJ1-1): DGGITQSPKYLFRKEGQNVTLSCEQNLNHDAMYWYRQDPGQGLRLIYYSQIVNDFQKGDIAEGYSVSREKKESFPLTVTSAQKNPTAFYLCASSIIGRRMNTEAFFGQGTRLTVV.

The chain recombines TRBV27 with TRBJ2-2, with 12 bases identical to TRBD2. The germline V gene has CDR1 MNHEY and CDR2 SMNVEV (reference sequence). The trim removed 5 bases at V and 4 bases at J, leaving 5 bases unmatched. The CDR3 is 16 residues long. The CDR3 loop reads CASSRLAGVGTGELFF. For the CDR3, the DNA is TGTGCCAGCAGTCGACTAGCGGGAGTGGGCACCGGGGAGCTGTTTTTT.

The gene calls are TRBV6-6 and TRBJ1-1; perhaps TRBD1 as D (5 bases). CDR3 length: 16 amino acids. Germline CDR1 reads MNHNY; CDR2 reads SVGAGI (reference sequence). The V end was cut by 5 bases, the J end by 1 base, with 17 bases between. This CDR3 is CASSPARGGSNTEAFF. CDR3 sequence (DNA): TGTGCCAGCAGTCCCGCTCGGGGGGGATCGAACACTGAAGCTTTCTTT.